These T cell receptor beta chains were read from a single sample in a study of blood T cell repertoires in COVID-19. The assay was immunoSEQ multiplex PCR, and TCRdb's table has in-frame clones only and misses some. The sample holds around 310,000 clones, nearly 90% seen once. The sequenced sample was peripheral blood. The receptors originated from a woman between 40 and 50 years old with COVID-19, enrolled during active disease. Both conserved end residues are part of each CDR3. The D gene is left open where the match is weak. Clone size, where shown, is once, few, many, or a class for clones that have expanded.

clone size	V gene	J gene	D gene	CDR3 protein	CDR3 DNA
-	TRBV5-1	TRBJ1-4	-	CASRPGANEKLFF	TGCGCCAGCAGACCAGGGGCGAATGAAAAACTGTTTTTT
-	TRBV14	TRBJ2-7	-	CASSPPRESYEQYF	TGTGCCAGCAGCCCCCCCCGGGAGTCCTACGAGCAGTACTTC
-	TRBV19	TRBJ2-2	-	CASSIVAWINTGELFF	TGTGCCAGTAGTATAGTAGCCTGGATAAACACCGGGGAGCTGTTTTTT
-	TRBV28	TRBJ1-1	-	CASSSRGHVNTEAFF	TGTGCCAGCAGCTCCAGGGGACACGTGAACACTGAAGCTTTCTTT
-	TRBV5-1	TRBJ2-1	TRBD2	CASSHPGTSSFQYNEQFF	TGCGCCAGCAGTCATCCCGGGACTAGCTCCTTCCAATACAATGAGCAGTTCTTC
once	TRBV7-3	TRBJ1-1	TRBD1	CASSLTGGAGTEAFF	TGTGCCAGCAGCTTGACAGGGGGCGCGGGCACTGAAGCTTTCTTT
-	TRBV28	TRBJ1-4	TRBD1	CASSFRDRGREKLFF	TGTGCCAGCAGTTTTAGGGACAGGGGGCGCGAAAAACTGTTTTTT
-	TRBV14	TRBJ1-1	-	CASSQDRGAEAFF	TGTGCCAGCAGCCAAGACAGGGGCGCTGAAGCTTTCTTT
-	TRBV4-2	TRBJ1-3	TRBD1	CASSQKGQASGGNTIYF	TGTGCCAGCAGCCAGAAAGGACAGGCCTCGGGAGGAAACACCATATATTTT
-	TRBV28	TRBJ1-1	-	CASTKNTEAFF	TGTGCCAGCACTAAGAACACTGAAGCTTTCTTT
-	TRBV7-2	TRBJ1-2	-	CASSLVAQDYGYTF	TGTGCCAGCAGCTTAGTAGCGCAAGACTATGGCTACACCTTC
-	TRBV5-8	TRBJ1-2	-	CASSLGQANYGYTF	TGTGCCAGCAGCTTGGGACAGGCAAACTATGGCTACACCTTC
-	TRBV5-4	TRBJ1-1	-	CASSLSRQSNTEAFF	TGTGCCAGCAGCTTATCCCGACAGTCGAACACTGAAGCTTTCTTT
-	TRBV19	TRBJ2-5	TRBD2	CASTPGGLAETQYF	TGTGCCAGTACCCCAGGGGGACTAGCGGAGACCCAGTACTTC
-	TRBV7-9	TRBJ2-3	TRBD2	CASIGLAGGIDTQYF	TGTGCCAGCATTGGACTAGCGGGGGGGATAGATACGCAGTATTTT
-	TRBV27	TRBJ1-5	-	CASSMQVSNQPQHF	TGTGCCAGCAGTATGCAGGTTAGCAATCAGCCCCAGCATTTT
-	TRBV12-5	TRBJ2-1	-	CASGPRGSSYNEQFF	TGTGCTAGTGGCCCGAGGGGGAGCTCCTACAATGAGCAGTTCTTC
-	TRBV6-2/TRBV6-3	TRBJ1-5	TRBD1	CASSYLDRGQGPQHF	TGTGCCAGCAGTTACCTCGACAGGGGTCAGGGACCCCAGCATTTT
-	TRBV27	TRBJ2-5	-	CASRSGGWETQYF	TGTGCCAGCAGGTCGGGGGGCTGGGAGACCCAGTACTTC
-	TRBV5-5	TRBJ1-3	-	CASSRGGFEGNTIYF	TGTGCCAGCAGCCGAGGGGGTTTTGAAGGAAACACCATATATTTT
-	TRBV3-1/TRBV3-2	TRBJ2-3	-	CASSPRAVTDTQYF	TGTGCCAGCAGCCCCAGGGCAGTCACAGATACGCAGTATTTT
-	TRBV5-1	TRBJ1-3	-	CASSLVGALGNTIYF	TGCGCCAGCAGCTTGGTGGGGGCGCTAGGAAACACCATATATTTT
-	TRBV28	TRBJ1-5	-	CASSLWTESYSNQPQHF	TGTGCCAGCAGTTTATGGACAGAATCTTATAGCAATCAGCCCCAGCATTTT
-	TRBV7-9	TRBJ2-5	-	CASSSPGSKETQYF	TGTGCCAGCAGCTCTCCCGGGAGCAAAGAGACCCAGTACTTC
-	TRBV7-3	TRBJ2-5	TRBD2	CASSGSGGGYETQYF	TGTGCCAGCAGCGGTAGCGGGGGAGGATACGAGACCCAGTACTTC
-	TRBV19	TRBJ2-1	TRBD2	CASSMELAGGPNEQFF	TGTGCCAGTAGTATGGAACTAGCGGGAGGGCCCAATGAGCAGTTCTTC
-	TRBV20-1	TRBJ2-3	-	CSASIGGSGYTQYF	TGCAGTGCTAGTATCGGAGGGAGCGGGTATACGCAGTATTTT
-	TRBV7-8	TRBJ1-2	TRBD1	CASSPGTGGSGGYTF	TGTGCCAGCAGCCCCGGGACAGGGGGCTCGGGAGGCTACACCTTC
-	TRBV25-1	TRBJ2-5	-	CAAAKLSQDTYQETQYF	TGTGCCGCAGCAAAGTTAAGTCAGGATACGTACCAAGAGACCCAGTACTTC
-	TRBV6-5	TRBJ2-1	TRBD1	CASNTGDEQFF	TGTGCCAGCAACACAGGGGATGAGCAGTTCTTC
-	TRBV27	TRBJ2-7	TRBD1	CASGIEGTAHPLWLVWYF	TGTGCCAGCGGGATCGAAGGGACAGCACACCCTTTATGGTTAGTGTGGTACTTC
-	TRBV11-2	TRBJ1-3	-	CASTHRLLSGNTIYF	TGTGCCAGCACCCACAGATTGCTCTCTGGAAACACCATATATTTT
once	TRBV5-1	TRBJ2-5	TRBD2	CASTRAGGQETQYF	TGCGCCAGCACCAGAGCGGGGGGCCAAGAGACCCAGTACTTC
once	TRBV5-1	TRBJ2-3	-	CASSLRQSGTDTQYF	TGCGCCAGCAGCTTGAGACAGTCGGGCACAGATACGCAGTATTTT
-	TRBV14	TRBJ2-5	-	CASSQTDTWEETQYF	TGTGCCAGCAGTCAGACGGACACTTGGGAAGAGACCCAGTACTTC
-	TRBV18	TRBJ1-1	-	CASSPRPTVPEAFF	TGTGCCAGCTCACCACGTCCCACGGTTCCTGAAGCTTTCTTT
-	TRBV30	TRBJ1-2	-	CAWRMAGGYTF	TGTGCCTGGAGGATGGCGGGGGGCTACACCTTC
-	TRBV12-3/TRBV12-4	TRBJ1-2	-	CASTKHPSYGYTF	TGTGCCAGCACAAAACATCCTTCTTATGGCTACACCTTC
once	TRBV6-6	TRBJ2-7	-	CASSFRPTVYTYEQYF	TGTGCCAGCAGTTTCCGACCAACAGTGTACACCTACGAGCAGTACTTC
-	TRBV5-1	TRBJ1-2	TRBD1	CASSLGQTSYGYTF	TGCGCCAGCAGCCTGGGACAGACTTCCTATGGCTACACCTTC